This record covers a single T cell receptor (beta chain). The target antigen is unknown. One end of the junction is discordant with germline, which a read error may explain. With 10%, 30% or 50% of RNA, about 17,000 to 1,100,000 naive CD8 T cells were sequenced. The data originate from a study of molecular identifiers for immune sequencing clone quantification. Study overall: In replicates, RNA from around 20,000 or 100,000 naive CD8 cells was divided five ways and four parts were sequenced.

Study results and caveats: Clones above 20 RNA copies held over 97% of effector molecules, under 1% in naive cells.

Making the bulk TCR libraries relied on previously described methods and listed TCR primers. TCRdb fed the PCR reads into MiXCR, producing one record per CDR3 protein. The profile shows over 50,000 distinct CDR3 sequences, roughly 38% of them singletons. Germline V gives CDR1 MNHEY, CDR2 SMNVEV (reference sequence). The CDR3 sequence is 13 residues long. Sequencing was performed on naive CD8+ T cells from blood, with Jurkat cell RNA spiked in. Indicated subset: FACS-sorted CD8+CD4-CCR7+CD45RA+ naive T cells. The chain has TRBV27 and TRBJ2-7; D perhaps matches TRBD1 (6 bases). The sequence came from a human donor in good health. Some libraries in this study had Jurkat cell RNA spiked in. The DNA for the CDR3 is TGTGCCAGCAGTTTAGGGGGCTCCTACGAGCAGAACTTC. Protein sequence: CASSLGGSYEQNF.